The 30 T cell receptor beta chains in this list originate from one sample, sequenced in a study of blood T cell repertoires in COVID-19. TCRdb's table, derived via immunoSEQ multiplex PCR, lists solely in-frame clones and lacks some. The sample holds some 68,000 clones, around 87% seen once. Sequenced sample: peripheral blood. The receptors derive from a man aged 45 to 65 with acute or convalescent COVID-19.

The chain employs TRBV6-5 and TRBJ2-5, with a possible D match to TRBD1 (5 bases). The CDR3 totals 16 residues. V lost 0 bases to trimming and J lost 2 bases, with 13 bases between them. Per germline, CDR1 MNHEY and CDR2 SVGAGI. CDR3 sequence reads: CASSYSGRGPQETQYF. CDR3 nucleotide sequence: TGTGCCAGCAGTTACTCGGGTAGGGGTCCGCAAGAGACCCAGTACTTC.

V and J are TRBV3-1 (or the pseudogene TRBV3-2) and TRBJ2-1, with TRBD2 matching over 16 bases. From germline, CDR1 is LGHDT and CDR2 YNNKEL (reference sequence). V was pared by 3 bases and J by 1 base, with 6 bases of the junction left unmatched. CDR3 length: 19 residues. CDR3 bases: TGTGCCAGCAGCCACCCGGGACTAGCGGGAGGGGGGTCCTACAATGAGCAGTTCTTC. Protein: CASSHPGLAGGGSYNEQFF.

J is TRBJ1-2 and V is TRBV7-9; 7 nucleotides agree with TRBD1. Per germline, CDR1 SEHNR and CDR2 FQNEAQ (reference sequence). CDR3 length equals 15 residues. V was clipped by 3 bases and J by 0 bases; unmatched bases: 4. CDR3 nucleotide sequence: TGTGCCAGCAGCTTCGACAGGGTAGCTAACTATGGCTACACCTTC. Its protein is CASSFDRVANYGYTF.

This chain's CDR3 is CAGTGFGNTIYF. CDR3 in DNA: TGTGCCGGGACAGGGTTCGGAAACACCATATATTTT. V and J are TRBV30 and TRBJ1-3; TRBD1 aligns across 9 bases. Germline assignment: CDR1 GTSNPN and CDR2 SVGIG (reference sequence). After removal of 8 bases from V and 4 bases from J, the junction contained 3 bases not matched to a gene. This CDR3 has 12 residues.

The CDR3 DNA sequence: TGTGCCAGCGGGGGACAGTTCAATCAGCCCCAGCATTTT. Protein: CASGGQFNQPQHF. The rearrangement links TRBV28 to TRBJ1-5; TRBD1 matches at 7 bases. The germline CDR1 and CDR2 sequences are MDHEN and SYDVKM. The length of the CDR3 is 13 residues. V gave up 8 bases and J gave up 3 bases; unmatched junction bases: 4.

This chain connects TRBV4-2 to TRBJ2-5; maybe TRBD1 (5 bases). CDR1 and CDR2 (germline): LGHNA, YNFKEQ. V was cut by 0 bases and J by 5 bases, with 13 bases left in between. The CDR3 sequence is 15 residues long. For the CDR3, the DNA is TGTGCCAGCAGCCAAGATGGGGCTACTGGGGAGACCCAGTACTTC. Translation gives CASSQDGATGETQYF.

V and J are TRBV19 and TRBJ2-1; 16 positions agree with TRBD2. CDR3 length equals 16 residues. CDR1 and CDR2 from the germline V gene are LNHDA and SQIVND (reference sequence). V shed 10 bases, J shed 1 base, and the junction held 4 bases outside the gene matches. Here the CDR3 DNA reads TGTGCCACGGGACTAGCGGGAGGGCGGTCCTACAATGAGCAGTTCTTC. Protein: CATGLAGGRSYNEQFF. Based on the CDR3 plus reference TRBV19 and TRBJ2-1, the full variable domain is DGGITQSPKYLFRKEGQNVTLSCEQNLNHDAMYWYRQDPGQGLRLIYYSQIVNDFQKGDIAEGYSVSREKKESFPLTVTSAQKNPTAFYLCATGLAGGRSYNEQFFGPGTRLTVL.

The chain is built from TRBV5-1 and TRBJ2-1; 7 nucleotides match TRBD2. CDR1 is SGHRS and CDR2 is YFSETQ in the germline V gene. The V gene end was trimmed by 3 bases and the J gene end by 14 bases; junction bases not matched to a gene: 14. The CDR3 length is 14 residues. DNA of the CDR3: TGCGCCAGCAGCTGGGTCGGGCAGCGGGAAATGGAGTTCTTC. Protein sequence: CASSWVGQREMEFF.

The gene calls are TRBV24-1 and TRBJ2-1, with 7 bases matching TRBD1. V was clipped by 1 base and J by 2 bases; unmatched bases: 1. The CDR3 runs to 15 residues. Per the germline V gene, CDR1 is KGHDR and CDR2 is SFDVKD. The DNA for the CDR3 is TGTGCCACCAGTGATTTCCAGGGGGCCTACAATGAGCAGTTCTTC. The encoded protein is CATSDFQGAYNEQFF.

The chain recombines TRBV9 with TRBJ1-3; D possibly corresponds to TRBD1 (6 bases). The V gene lost 2 bases and the J gene lost 6 bases, with 18 bases spanning the gap. Germline CDR1 reads SGDLS; CDR2 reads YYNGEE. This CDR3 has 16 amino acids. The CDR3 loop is CASSVNEGDPTNTIYF. The DNA of the CDR3 is TGTGCCAGCAGCGTCAACGAGGGGGACCCTACAAACACCATATATTTT.

This clone is a singleton in its sample. The V call is TRBV18, the J call TRBJ1-1; 7 bases fit TRBD1. Germline loops: CDR1 KGHSH, CDR2 LQKENI. The CDR3 length is 18 residues. Germline trimming cut 0 bases from V and 4 bases from J; bases unmatched to any gene: 14. Here the CDR3 reads CASSPPRGRGSGSTEAFF. CDR3 nucleotides: TGTGCCAGCTCACCACCGAGGGGGCGCGGGTCAGGGAGCACTGAAGCTTTCTTT. Complete variable domain (other parts from reference TRBV18 and TRBJ1-1): NAGVMQNPRHLVRRRGQEARLRCSPMKGHSHVYWYRQLPEEGLKFMVYLQKENIIDESGMPKERFSAEFPKEGPSILRIQQVVRGDSAAYFCASSPPRGRGSGSTEAFFGQGTRLTVV.

The rearrangement links TRBV6-1 to TRBJ1-5; a possible D gene is TRBD1 (6 bases). Germline V gene data show CDR1 as MNHNS and CDR2 as SASEGT. V was shortened by 6 bases and J by 4 bases, with 13 bases between the two germline ends. This CDR3 comprises 14 residues. The CDR3 loop reads CASSPVGTNQPQHF. CDR3 nucleotide sequence: TGTGCCAGCAGCCCCGTGGGGACAAATCAGCCCCAGCATTTT.

This sequence joins TRBV18 and TRBJ2-3, with D tentatively TRBD2 (6 bases). The CDR3 contains 16 residues. Germline assignment: CDR1 KGHSH and CDR2 LQKENI. Deletions cut 2 bases from V and 0 bases from J, with 12 bases between. For the CDR3, the DNA is TGTGCCAGCTCACCATTGTCTAGCGTAAGCACAGATACGCAGTATTTT. It specifies CASSPLSSVSTDTQYF.

The V gene is TRBV6-2 or TRBV6-3, the J gene TRBJ2-7; no reliable D call. CDR1 is MNHEY, CDR2 SVGEGT, per germline. The V end was cut by 0 bases, the J end by 2 bases, with 8 bases between. The CDR3 is 14 amino acids. The CDR3 sequence: CASSYSYSTYEQYF. CDR3 bases: TGTGCCAGCAGTTACTCATACAGTACCTACGAGCAGTACTTC.

The chain recombines TRBV11-2 with TRBJ2-4, with 10 bases matching TRBD1. Germline loops: CDR1 SGHAT, CDR2 FQNNGV. After removal of 4 bases from V and 6 bases from J, the junction contained 9 bases not matched to a gene. The CDR3 is 16 residues long. The CDR3, as DNA: TGTGCCAGCAGCTATCGACCGGGACAGGGGACAAACATTCAGTACTTC. Translation gives CASSYRPGQGTNIQYF.

The chain employs TRBV10-3 and TRBJ1-2; D gene ambiguous. Per the germline V gene, CDR1 is ENHRY and CDR2 is SYGVKD. V gave up 1 base and J gave up 0 bases, with 9 bases separating them. There are 15 residues in the CDR3. The chain's CDR3 is CAISEWESANYGYTF. For the CDR3, the DNA is TGTGCCATCAGTGAGTGGGAGTCAGCTAACTATGGCTACACCTTC.

This chain joins TRBV6-5 and TRBJ1-4, with 8 bases that match TRBD1. The V gene's germline CDR1 is MNHEY and CDR2 SVGAGI. The CDR3 extends over 14 amino acids. Unmatched junction bases numbered 5, after V lost 6 bases and J lost 5 bases. CDR3 sequence: CASRTGTGNEKLFF. The CDR3 coding sequence is TGTGCCAGCAGAACCGGGACAGGCAATGAAAAACTGTTTTTT.

J is TRBJ2-3 and V is TRBV11-2, with 8 bases identical to TRBD2. Trimming cost V 4 bases and J 1 base; bases outside gene matches: 4. Germline assignment: CDR1 SGHAT and CDR2 FQNNGV. The CDR3 length is 15 residues. CDR3 in DNA: TGTGCCAGCAGCTACGTGCGGGAGGGCACAGATACGCAGTATTTT. Protein: CASSYVREGTDTQYF.

The chain joins TRBV25-1 to TRBJ2-3, with a tentative D call TRBD1 (5 bases). The V gene lost 4 bases and the J gene lost 4 bases, with 9 bases spanning the gap. Germline V gives CDR1 MGHDK, CDR2 SYGVNS. The CDR3 consists of 13 residues. The CDR3 bases are TGTGCCAGCAGTGTACAGGTCCCAGATACGCAGTATTTT. Encoded protein: CASSVQVPDTQYF.

The chain employs TRBV5-1 and TRBJ2-2, with 13 bases aligning to TRBD2. Trimming cost V 1 base and J 7 bases; bases outside gene matches: 4. Germline loops: CDR1 SGHRS, CDR2 YFSETQ. This CDR3 spans 16 amino acids. The chain's CDR3 is CASSLPGTSGIGELFF. In DNA, the CDR3 is TGCGCCAGCAGCTTGCCCGGGACTAGCGGGATCGGGGAGCTGTTTTTT.

V and J are TRBV2 and TRBJ2-1, with D unresolved. Germline V gene data show CDR1 as SNHLY and CDR2 as FYNNEI. V gave up 10 bases and J gave up 5 bases, with 12 bases separating them. CDR3 length: 12 residues. In nucleotides, the CDR3 is TGTGCCATAGTTCACCTGGACAATGAGCAGTTCTTC. Translation gives CAIVHLDNEQFF.

This clone was seen once. The J gene is TRBJ2-3, the V gene TRBV24-1, with 12 bases lining up with TRBD2. CDR1 is KGHDR, CDR2 SFDVKD, per germline. The junction had 10 bases not matched to a gene; V was cut back by 3 bases and J by 7 bases. CDR3 length: 17 residues. The chain's CDR3 is CATSDPLTSGRPNTQYF. The CDR3 DNA sequence: TGTGCCACCAGTGATCCCCTAACTAGCGGGAGGCCAAATACGCAGTATTTT.

The chain combines TRBV5-6 with TRBJ1-5, with 7 bases identical to TRBD1. V trimming: 4 bases; J trimming: 0 bases; junction bases outside the gene matches: 13. Germline V gene lookup returns CDR1 SGHDT and CDR2 YYEEEE. This CDR3 region has 18 residues. The CDR3 nucleotides read TGTGCCAGCAGCCCGGACCCTAGGGGGCGACATAGCAATCAGCCCCAGCATTTT. Protein: CASSPDPRGRHSNQPQHF.

The chain is built from TRBV6-2 or TRBV6-3 and TRBJ1-2, with D maybe TRBD1 (5 bases). CDR3 size: 13 residues. Germline CDR1 reads MNHEY; CDR2 reads SVGEGT. Trimming cost V 2 bases and J 3 bases, with 7 bases left between them. This chain's CDR3 is CASSYDRYYGYTF. Here the CDR3 DNA reads TGTGCCAGCAGTTACGACAGATACTATGGCTACACCTTC.

This chain's CDR3 is CASSLIAGGLPDTQYF. The CDR3 DNA sequence: TGTGCCAGCTCACTAATAGCGGGAGGGCTCCCAGATACGCAGTATTTT. This chain connects TRBV18 to TRBJ2-3; 11 bases align to TRBD2. Germline CDR1 and CDR2: KGHSH and LQKENI. The length of the CDR3 is 16 residues. Unmatched junction bases numbered 7, after V lost 4 bases and J lost 4 bases. Full variable domain (remainder filled in from reference TRBV18 and TRBJ2-3): NAGVMQNPRHLVRRRGQEARLRCSPMKGHSHVYWYRQLPEEGLKFMVYLQKENIIDESGMPKERFSAEFPKEGPSILRIQQVVRGDSAAYFCASSLIAGGLPDTQYFGPGTRLTVL.

This clone was detected once. The chain uses TRBV7-2 and TRBJ2-1; 9 bases fit TRBD2. CDR3 length: 15 residues. The germline V gene encodes CDR1 SGHTA and CDR2 FQGNSA. The V segment lost 6 bases and the J segment 5 bases; nucleotides outside the gene matches: 8. The CDR3: CASRGPGTSHNEQFF. CDR3 nucleotide sequence: TGTGCCAGCAGGGGGCCTGGGACTAGCCACAATGAGCAGTTCTTC.

The chain employs TRBV6-2 or TRBV6-3 and TRBJ1-6; 11 bases align to TRBD1. This CDR3 has 14 amino acids. J gave up 10 bases and V 6 bases, and 5 bases lay outside the gene matches. Germline V CDR1 and CDR2: MNHEY, SVGEGT. The DNA for the CDR3 is TGTGCCAGCAGCCCCGGGACAGGGGGATCACCCCTCCACTTT. This translates into CASSPGTGGSPLHF.

The rearrangement links TRBV4-3 to TRBJ2-1; tentative D call: TRBD2 (5 bases). Germline loops: CDR1 LGHNA, CDR2 YSLEER. The CDR3 has 14 amino acids. Trimming removed 4 bases from V and 0 bases from J, with 7 bases in between. CDR3 DNA sequence: TGCGCCAGCAGCCTCGGAGGCTCCTACAATGAGCAGTTCTTC. Translation gives CASSLGGSYNEQFF.

V is TRBV5-1 and J is TRBJ1-6, with TRBD1 matching over 7 bases. Germline V gene sequence: CDR1 SGHRS, CDR2 YFSETQ. With 0 bases clipped from V and 8 bases from J, the junction kept 8 bases outside the gene matches. CDR3 length: 16 residues. CDR3 protein: CASSLDLDRADSPLHF. DNA of the CDR3: TGCGCCAGCAGCTTGGATCTAGACAGGGCCGATTCACCCCTCCACTTT.

CDR3 sequence: CASSLAPGLAGVDTQYF. The CDR3 DNA is TGTGCCAGCAGCTTAGCGCCGGGACTAGCGGGAGTCGATACGCAGTATTTT. The chain uses TRBV7-2 and TRBJ2-3; 14 bases fit TRBD2. The V gene end was trimmed by 0 bases and the J gene end by 6 bases; junction bases not matched to a gene: 5. Germline V gene lookup returns CDR1 SGHTA and CDR2 FQGNSA. This CDR3 comprises 17 residues. Together with reference TRBV7-2 and TRBJ2-3, the CDR3 gives the full variable domain: GAGVSQSPSNKVTEKGKDVELRCDPISGHTALYWYRQSLGQGLEFLIYFQGNSAPDKSGLPSDRFSAERTGGSVSTLTIQRTQQEDSAVYLCASSLAPGLAGVDTQYFGPGTRLTVL.